This record concerns one TCR beta chain sequence. Its matching antigen is unknown. The sample belongs to a study of beta chain features in type 1 diabetes. General study results and limits: Shorter TCRB CDR3s, moderately but significantly so, were found in Type 1 diabetes patients in all four CD4+ subsets.

The V gene lost 4 bases and the J gene lost 4 bases, with 13 bases spanning the gap. Germline CDR1 is MNHEY and CDR2 is SVGAGI. This CDR3 region has 15 residues. Reverse transcription of all isolated RNA meant that expressed TCRB transcripts were sequenced. This table comes from immunoSEQ multiplex PCR, and its TCRdb copy is limited to in-frame clones, with some not included. In the table there are fewer than 400,000 clones, around 9.7% of which are singletons. The sequence came from a man aged 25-45 years with type 1 diabetes. The rearrangement joins TRBV6-5 to TRBJ2-2; tentatively, D is TRBD2 (5 bases). The material sequenced was central memory CD4+ T cells from blood. The CDR3 nucleotides read TGTGCCAGCAGTTCCCCAAAACGGGGCACCGGGGAGCTGTTTTTT. This codes for CASSSPKRGTGELFF.